This TCR beta chain comes out of a study of cytomegalovirus exposure and HLA in healthy donors. V dropped 1 base and J dropped 2; count of bases not matched to a gene: 2. The CDR3 length is 15 residues. Germline V lookup: CDR1 LNHDA, CDR2 SQIVND (reference sequence). Both 60 Vbeta primers and 13 Jbeta primers went into the PCR. The data were produced by immunoSEQ multiplex PCR, yet TCRdb's version contains in-frame clones alone and is incomplete. The table has roughly 130,000 clones, about three quarters seen once. This TCR came from a woman aged 40-49 years in good health and CMV-seronegative. The material sequenced was PBMCs. This chain links TRBV19 with TRBJ2-7, with 10 bases fitting TRBD2. DNA for the CDR3: TGTGCCAGTAGTATAGGGACTAGCGGTACCTACGAGCAGTACTTC. Protein: CASSIGTSGTYEQYF.